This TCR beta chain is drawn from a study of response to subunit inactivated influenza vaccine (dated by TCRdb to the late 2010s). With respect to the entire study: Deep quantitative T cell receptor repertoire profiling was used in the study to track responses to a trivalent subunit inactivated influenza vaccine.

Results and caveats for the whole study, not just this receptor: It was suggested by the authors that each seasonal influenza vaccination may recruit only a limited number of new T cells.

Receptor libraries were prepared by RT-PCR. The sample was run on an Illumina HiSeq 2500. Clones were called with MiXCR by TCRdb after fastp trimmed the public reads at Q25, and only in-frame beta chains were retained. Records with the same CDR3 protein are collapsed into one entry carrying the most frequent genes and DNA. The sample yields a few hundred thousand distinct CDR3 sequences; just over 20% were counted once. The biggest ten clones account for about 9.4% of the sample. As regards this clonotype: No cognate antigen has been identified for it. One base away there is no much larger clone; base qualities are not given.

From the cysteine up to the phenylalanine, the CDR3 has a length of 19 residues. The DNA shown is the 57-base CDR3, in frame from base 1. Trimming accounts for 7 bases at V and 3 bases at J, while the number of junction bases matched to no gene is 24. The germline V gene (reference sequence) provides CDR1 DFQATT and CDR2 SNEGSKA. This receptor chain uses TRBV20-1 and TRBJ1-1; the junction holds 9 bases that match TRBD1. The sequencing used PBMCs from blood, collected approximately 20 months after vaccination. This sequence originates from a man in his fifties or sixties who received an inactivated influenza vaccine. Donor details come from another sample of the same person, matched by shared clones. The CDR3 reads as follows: CSVRPSGQGQVYYYTEAFF. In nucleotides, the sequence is TGCAGTGTCCGACCCTCGGGACAGGGTCAGGTTTATTACTACACTGAAGCTTTCTTT.